Listed here are 20 T cell receptor beta chains from one sample, sequenced in a study of T cell responses to AZD1222 COVID-19 vaccine (dated by TCRdb to the early 2020s). In light of the paper, this sample's time point label describes: sample from adult after SARS-CoV-2 infection, after symptom onset. Libraries were constructed by the immunoSEQ multiplex PCR assay. TCRdb limited this immuneACCESS table to in-frame rearrangements with V and J called. A share of clones is missing; checked studies link under half to unresolved V genes, and the rest is unexplained. This sample holds 150,000 to 190,000 clones; about nine tenths were observed only once. Approximately 7.2% of the sample is taken by the ten largest. The sample here was peripheral blood, taken after recovery from COVID-19. Receptor source: an adult who had recovered from COVID-19.

The CDR3 here is CSASLGVTEAFF. CDR3 coding DNA: TGCAGTGCTAGTCTAGGGGTAACTGAAGCTTTCTTT. The V and J genes are TRBV20-1 and TRBJ1-1, with D tentatively TRBD1 (5 bases). The germline CDR1 and CDR2 sequences are DFQATT and SNEGSKA (reference sequence). The CDR3 totals 12 residues. The V end was cut by 3 bases, the J end by 5 bases, with 10 bases between.

The V gene is TRBV12-5, the J gene TRBJ1-5, with D maybe TRBD1 (5 bases). V was clipped by 0 bases and J by 0 bases, with 6 bases between them. CDR1 LGHNT and CDR2 FRNRAP come from the germline V gene. There are 15 residues in the CDR3. The chain's CDR3 is CASGLVQGSNQPQHF. CDR3 DNA: TGTGCTAGTGGTTTGGTGCAGGGTAGCAATCAGCCCCAGCATTTT.

A few counts support this clone. This rearrangement joins TRBV4-2 to TRBJ1-3; D is perhaps TRBD1 (5 bases). Trimming cost V 1 base and J 0 bases, with 7 bases left between them. The CDR3 is 15 amino acids. Germline CDR1 reads LGHNA; CDR2 reads YNFKEQ. The CDR3 DNA is TGTGCCAGCAGCCAAGGGACAAACTCTGGAAACACCATATATTTT. Residues: CASSQGTNSGNTIYF.

V is TRBV2 and J is TRBJ1-1; unclear D gene. Germline-derived CDR1 and CDR2 are SNHLY and FYNNEI. Trimming pared 4 bases from V and 0 bases from J, leaving 12 bases between. The CDR3 extends over 15 amino acids. This chain's CDR3 is CASSVYQPMNTEAFF. The CDR3, as DNA: TGTGCCAGCAGTGTCTACCAGCCCATGAACACTGAAGCTTTCTTT.

This clone was seen only a few times. The J gene is TRBJ1-2, the V gene TRBV3-1 (or the pseudogene TRBV3-2); 11 nucleotides line up with TRBD1. CDR3 length equals 14 residues. CDR1 LGHDT and CDR2 YNNKEL come from the germline V gene (reference sequence). The V segment lost 4 bases and the J segment 8 bases; nucleotides outside the gene matches: 6. CDR3 bases: TGTGCCAGCAGCCGGGACAGGGGGTTTTGGGGCTACACCTTC. Protein sequence: CASSRDRGFWGYTF.

V and J are TRBV29-1 and TRBJ2-5, with 10 bases lining up with TRBD1. CDR1 SQVTM and CDR2 ANQGSEA come from the germline V gene. V was pared by 5 bases and J by 0 bases, with 15 bases of the junction left unmatched. The CDR3 extends over 18 amino acids. DNA of the CDR3: TGCAGCGTTTTGGGTTCTACCGGGACAGGGGCGTACCAAGAGACCCAGTACTTC. Translated: CSVLGSTGTGAYQETQYF.

This clone appeared a few times. The rearrangement links TRBV27 to TRBJ1-6, with 9 bases lining up with TRBD1. Germline V gene data show CDR1 as MNHEY and CDR2 as SMNVEV (reference sequence). Germline trimming cut 5 bases from V and 14 bases from J; bases unmatched to any gene: 13. This CDR3 is 15 amino acids long. Written as DNA, the CDR3 is TGTGCCAGCAGTGACCGGGACAGGGATTGGGGCACCCTCCACTTT. The encoded protein is CASSDRDRDWGTLHF.

This chain links TRBV13 with TRBJ1-1, with unresolved D. With 2 bases removed from V and 4 bases from J, the gap between germline ends came to 11 bases. Germline assignment: CDR1 PRHDT and CDR2 FYEKMQ (reference sequence). The CDR3 loop spans 14 amino acids. DNA for the CDR3: TGTGCCAGCAGCTTAAAGTCGGGAGGCACTGAAGCTTTCTTT. It codes for CASSLKSGGTEAFF.

The chain couples TRBV6-5 to TRBJ1-6; 8 nucleotides agree with TRBD1. The CDR3 runs 15 residues. V dropped 6 bases and J dropped 10; count of bases not matched to a gene: 11. Germline loops: CDR1 MNHEY, CDR2 SVGAGI. The CDR3 nucleotides read TGTGCCAGCAGCCGTGACAGGGGCGACGGGTCACCCCTCCACTTT. The encoded protein is CASSRDRGDGSPLHF.

The J gene is TRBJ1-1, the V gene TRBV5-5; D is ambiguous. The length of the CDR3 is 13 residues. Germline V lookup: CDR1 SGHKS, CDR2 YYEKEE (reference sequence). V was clipped by 1 base and J by 7 bases, with 11 bases between them. CDR3 sequence (DNA): TGTGCCAGCAGCTTGTCTCGGCAGATTGAAGCTTTCTTT. It encodes CASSLSRQIEAFF.

This chain connects TRBV11-2 to TRBJ1-5; D not certain. Germline CDR1 SGHAT, CDR2 FQNNGV. There are 18 residues in the CDR3. Trimming cost V 1 base and J 0 bases, with 16 bases left between them. The DNA for the CDR3 is TGTGCCAGCAGCTTAGGGACCGGTGTTTCGTTTAGCAATCAGCCCCAGCATTTT. It encodes CASSLGTGVSFSNQPQHF.

This chain uses TRBV18 with TRBJ1-6; a weak D match, TRBD1 (5 bases). Trimming took off 2 bases at V and 6 bases at J, with 14 bases between the two ends. Germline V gene data show CDR1 as KGHSH and CDR2 as LQKENI. The CDR3 runs to 16 residues. The CDR3 spells CASSPNKRDGNSPLHF. The DNA for the CDR3 is TGTGCCAGCTCACCAAATAAAAGGGACGGTAATTCACCCCTCCACTTT.

This chain uses TRBV5-1 with TRBJ1-5, with D perhaps matching TRBD1 (6 bases). Trimming removed 4 bases at V and 1 base at J, with 15 bases between. Germline assignment: CDR1 SGHRS and CDR2 YFSETQ. The CDR3 loop spans 16 amino acids. The CDR3 protein is CASSPGGGASNQPQHF. CDR3 nucleotide sequence: TGCGCCAGCAGCCCTGGAGGGGGGGCCAGCAATCAGCCCCAGCATTTT.

The chain carries TRBV7-2 and TRBJ1-2; no clear D gene. The V gene lost 0 bases and the J gene lost 6 bases, with 8 bases spanning the gap. The CDR3 is 13 residues long. Germline CDR1 is SGHTA and CDR2 is FQGNSA. The CDR3 is CASSLAHSDGYTF. The CDR3 DNA follows: TGTGCCAGCAGCTTAGCCCACAGCGATGGCTACACCTTC. The full variable domain, its missing parts supplied by reference TRBV7-2 and TRBJ1-2, is GAGVSQSPSNKVTEKGKDVELRCDPISGHTALYWYRQSLGQGLEFLIYFQGNSAPDKSGLPSDRFSAERTGGSVSTLTIQRTQQEDSAVYLCASSLAHSDGYTFGSGTRLTVV.

This clone was found a few times. The chain carries TRBV6-5 and TRBJ1-6, with a weak D call TRBD1 (6 bases). The V and J ends lost 4 bases and 9 bases respectively, with 7 bases between them. There are 12 residues in the CDR3. CDR1 is MNHEY and CDR2 is SVGAGI in the germline V gene. The CDR3 loop is CASSFRGSPLHF. The CDR3 coding sequence is TGTGCCAGCAGTTTCAGGGGTTCACCCCTCCACTTT.

The count of this clone is one. The CDR3 loop is CASNGIGYGYTF. CDR3 coding DNA: TGTGCCAGCAACGGAATTGGTTATGGCTACACCTTC. The rearrangement joins TRBV28 to TRBJ1-2; no clear D gene. The V gene lost 7 bases and the J gene lost 5 bases, with 11 bases spanning the gap. CDR1 and CDR2 (germline): MDHEN, SYDVKM. This CDR3 region has 12 residues.

The chain has TRBV20-1 and TRBJ1-2; D is unresolved. The CDR3 spans 11 residues. Germline V gene data show CDR1 as DFQATT and CDR2 as SNEGSKA (reference sequence). Between the trimmed V and J ends, which lost 5 bases and 6 bases, there was a span of 10 bases. The CDR3 loop is CSAPGLNGYTF. The CDR3 coding sequence is TGCAGTGCTCCCGGTCTTAATGGCTACACCTTC.

The V call is TRBV7-2, the J call TRBJ1-6, with TRBD1 as a possible D gene (5 bases). The CDR3 totals 16 residues. Germline V lookup: CDR1 SGHTA, CDR2 FQGNSA. Trimming removed 1 base from V and 7 bases from J, with 14 bases in between. The CDR3 nucleotides read TGTGCCAGCAGCTTAGATAGGGGACTGATGAATTCACCCCTCCACTTT. Amino acids: CASSLDRGLMNSPLHF.

The chain employs TRBV29-1 and TRBJ1-2, with D tentatively TRBD1 (5 bases). Trimming pared 5 bases from V and 9 bases from J, leaving 10 bases between. The CDR3 is 10 residues long. CDR1 and CDR2 from the germline V gene are SQVTM and ANQGSEA. CDR3 sequence reads: CSVKTGSYTF. CDR3 sequence (DNA): TGCAGCGTTAAAACAGGCAGCTACACCTTC.

This clone was detected a few times. The chain links TRBV5-1 to TRBJ2-3; 9 positions match TRBD2. Germline V gene sequence: CDR1 SGHRS, CDR2 YFSETQ. The length of the CDR3 is 15 residues. V was pared by 4 bases and J by 4 bases, with 7 bases of the junction left unmatched. The CDR3 sequence is CASSPSSGGPDTQYF. DNA for the CDR3: TGCGCCAGCAGCCCCAGTAGCGGGGGACCAGATACGCAGTATTTT.